A selection of T cell receptor beta chains follows, all from one sample in a study of glioma-infiltrating T cells after dendritic cell vaccination. This table comes from immunoSEQ multiplex PCR, and its TCRdb copy is limited to in-frame clones, with some not included. The sample lists fewer than 45,000 clones; approximately 82% were seen once. The specimen comprised blood, sampled before dendritic cell vaccination. The receptors derive from a human donor with glioblastoma. Both conserved end residues are part of each CDR3. The order of the fields is clone size, J gene, V gene, CDR3 protein. Clone size is stated in some rows and not others, as once, few, many or a class when expanded.

few,TRBJ2-2,TRBV10-3,CAISSSSAGELFF
few,TRBJ2-3,TRBV10-1,CASSYLAADTQYF
NA,TRBJ2-4,TRBV5-4,CASSFTGESNIQYF
NA,TRBJ2-7,TRBV19,CASSPRGNEQYF
once,TRBJ1-1,TRBV5-5,CASSWGTGGNEAFF
NA,TRBJ1-3,TRBV29-1,CSVESGDEAGNTIYF
NA,TRBJ2-3,TRBV4-2,CASSQDGTGYDSTDTQYF
NA,TRBJ1-5,TRBV19,CASISITDGTNQPQHF
NA,TRBJ2-3,TRBV2,CASRTDTDTQYF
NA,TRBJ1-6,TRBV6-5,CASSLQGAQSPLHF
NA,TRBJ1-2,TRBV2,CASSATLDRAGYTF
few,TRBJ1-5,TRBV27,CASSLSQGNQPQHF
few,TRBJ1-1,TRBV19,CASSTYRRSNTEAFF
NA,TRBJ2-5,TRBV9,CASSVGGGRETQYF
NA,TRBJ2-5,TRBV7-6,CASSLGGGLQYQETQYF
NA,TRBJ1-2,TRBV28,CASSLSLGGQASRGYTF
NA,TRBJ2-5,TRBV7-3,CASSLGLSGRETQYF
NA,TRBJ2-3,TRBV6-5,CASSYRKGLDPDTQYF
once,TRBJ1-4,TRBV14,CASSQDRSVTATNEKLFF
NA,TRBJ1-2,TRBV7-8,CASSLVPSRDFYGYTF
NA,TRBJ1-5,TRBV19,CASSTPGTPNQPQHF
NA,TRBJ2-7,TRBV5-4,CASSLGPQWRGDPYEQYF
few,TRBJ1-1,TRBV9,CASSATGDGTEAFF